The clone carrying this TCR beta chain was counted between two and nine times. The antigen remains unidentified. Profiled with immunoSEQ multiplex PCR; TCRdb holds only in-frame clones, not every one. The sample includes about 34,000 clones, 75% to 80% seen only once; the top ten take about 4.6%. The sample originates from a study of T cell responses to AZD1222 COVID-19 vaccine. Notes on the study in general: Donors were mostly white British, more females; clonal diversity possibly underestimated.

Second-dose timings of about 4 or about 12 weeks were pooled. This CDR3 region has 18 residues. Trimming took off 2 bases at V and 1 base at J, with 18 bases between the two ends. Germline CDR1 is LGHDT and CDR2 is YNNKEL (reference sequence). The receptor's source is an adult who received the AZD1222 COVID-19 vaccine. V usage is TRBV3-1 (or the pseudogene TRBV3-2) and J usage is TRBJ2-4, with D perhaps matching TRBD2 (6 bases). The sample was peripheral blood, taken 28 days after the second AZD1222 dose. As DNA, the CDR3 is TGTGCCAGCAGCCAAAGTTTAGGGTCAGGGAGGGCCAAAAACATTCAGTACTTC. Encoded protein: CASSQSLGSGRAKNIQYF.